The clone carrying this T cell receptor beta chain was recorded at least ten times. This entry comes from a study of T cells after yellow fever vaccination. Regarding the study as a whole: A weaker but faster secondary response was observed, peaking on day 5 versus 15. Among all clonotypes, a small share was observed in both CD4 and CD8 compartments.

The V and J ends lost 4 bases and 1 base respectively, with 11 bases between them. The CDR3 sequence is 15 residues long. Germline V gene sequence: CDR1 SQVTM, CDR2 ANQGSEA. Via MiXCR, TCRdb re-called the 5' RACE reads, giving one row per CDR3 protein. The sample consists of under 55,000 distinct CDR3 sequences, approximately 7% of them appearing once. The specimen comprised CD8+ T cells not binding an NS4B(214-222) dextramer, sorted from PBMCs, sampled around 45 days after the first yellow fever vaccination. The chain combines TRBV29-1 with TRBJ2-6; D is undetermined. The receptor was derived from a man between 18 and 29 years old who received the YFV17D yellow fever vaccine. The CDR3 spells CSVVWGWSGANVLTF. CDR3 sequence (DNA): TGCAGCGTTGTATGGGGTTGGTCTGGGGCCAACGTCCTGACTTTC.